This is a list of T cell receptor beta chains from one sample in a study of blood T cell repertoires in COVID-19. Measured with immunoSEQ multiplex PCR; TCRdb has only the in-frame clones, and not every one. The sample shows under 250,000 clones, around 86% of them seen only once. The source material was peripheral blood. These receptors were collected from a woman of 80 years or more with COVID-19, enrolled during active disease. Each CDR3 is given with its conserved first and last residue. The D gene is left open where the match is weak. Clone size is given for some rows only: seen once, a few or many times, or a class if the clone is expanded.

d_call: TRBD1; v_call: TRBV2; clone_size: .; j_call: TRBJ1-1; cdr3_nt: TGTGCCAGCTTGGCCCTAGGGGGCTACACTGAAGCTTTCTTT; cdr3_aa: CASLALGGYTEAFF
d_call: TRBD1; v_call: TRBV30; clone_size: .; j_call: TRBJ2-5; cdr3_nt: TGTGCCTGGCAGGGGACAGGGAAAGAGACCCAGTACTTC; cdr3_aa: CAWQGTGKETQYF
d_call: TRBD2; v_call: TRBV28; clone_size: .; j_call: TRBJ2-2; cdr3_nt: TGTGCCAGCAGCCCCCTTCGACTAGCGGGGAACACCGGGGAGCTGTTTTTT; cdr3_aa: CASSPLRLAGNTGELFF
d_call: TRBD1; v_call: TRBV5-1; clone_size: .; j_call: TRBJ2-5; cdr3_nt: TGCGCCAGCAGCTTGGCACCCGGGACAGGGCACCAAGAGACCCAGTACTTC; cdr3_aa: CASSLAPGTGHQETQYF
d_call: TRBD2; v_call: TRBV7-2; clone_size: .; j_call: TRBJ2-2; cdr3_nt: TGTGCCAGCAGCTTAAGGGGACTAGCAAACGGGGAGCTGTTTTTT; cdr3_aa: CASSLRGLANGELFF
d_call: .; v_call: TRBV5-4; clone_size: .; j_call: TRBJ1-2; cdr3_nt: TGTGCCAGCAGCTTGGAGGTCAGCGCCTGGGGCTACACCTTC; cdr3_aa: CASSLEVSAWGYTF
d_call: .; v_call: TRBV4-3; clone_size: .; j_call: TRBJ2-1; cdr3_nt: TGCGCCAGCAGCCAAGAGGGCGGGTTTTACAATGAGCAGTTCTTC; cdr3_aa: CASSQEGGFYNEQFF
d_call: TRBD2; v_call: TRBV7-9; clone_size: .; j_call: TRBJ2-1; cdr3_nt: TGTGCCAGCAGCTCCGGACTAGACCGCAATGAGCAGTTCTTC; cdr3_aa: CASSSGLDRNEQFF
d_call: TRBD1; v_call: TRBV24-1; clone_size: .; j_call: TRBJ2-1; cdr3_nt: TGTGCCACCAGTGATAGTGGACAGGGGATAAATGAGCAGTTCTTC; cdr3_aa: CATSDSGQGINEQFF
d_call: .; v_call: TRBV10-3; clone_size: .; j_call: TRBJ1-6; cdr3_nt: TGTGCCATCAGTGATTTAGACAGTTATTCACCCCTCCACTTT; cdr3_aa: CAISDLDSYSPLHF
d_call: TRBD2; v_call: TRBV7-2; clone_size: .; j_call: TRBJ2-1; cdr3_nt: TGTGCCAGCGCCCGGGATAGCGGGGGCACCTACAATGAGCAGTTCTTC; cdr3_aa: CASARDSGGTYNEQFF
d_call: TRBD1; v_call: TRBV6-2/TRBV6-3; clone_size: few; j_call: TRBJ2-1; cdr3_nt: TGTGCCAGCAGCTCACCTCGCGGACAGGGCTACAATGAGCAGTTCTTC; cdr3_aa: CASSSPRGQGYNEQFF